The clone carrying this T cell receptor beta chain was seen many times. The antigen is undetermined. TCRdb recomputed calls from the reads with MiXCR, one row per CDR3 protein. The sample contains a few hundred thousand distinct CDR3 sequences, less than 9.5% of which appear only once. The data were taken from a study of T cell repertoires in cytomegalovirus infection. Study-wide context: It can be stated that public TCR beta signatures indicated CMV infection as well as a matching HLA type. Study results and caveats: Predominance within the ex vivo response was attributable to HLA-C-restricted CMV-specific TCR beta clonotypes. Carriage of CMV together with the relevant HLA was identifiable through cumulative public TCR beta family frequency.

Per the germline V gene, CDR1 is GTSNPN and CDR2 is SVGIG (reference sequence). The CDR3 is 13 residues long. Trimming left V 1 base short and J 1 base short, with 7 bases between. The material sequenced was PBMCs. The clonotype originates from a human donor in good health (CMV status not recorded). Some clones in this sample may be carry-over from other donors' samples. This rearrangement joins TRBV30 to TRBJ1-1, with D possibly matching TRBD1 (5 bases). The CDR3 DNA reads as TGTGCCTGGAGTGGACAGCCGAACACTGAAGCTTTCTTT. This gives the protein CAWSGQPNTEAFF.